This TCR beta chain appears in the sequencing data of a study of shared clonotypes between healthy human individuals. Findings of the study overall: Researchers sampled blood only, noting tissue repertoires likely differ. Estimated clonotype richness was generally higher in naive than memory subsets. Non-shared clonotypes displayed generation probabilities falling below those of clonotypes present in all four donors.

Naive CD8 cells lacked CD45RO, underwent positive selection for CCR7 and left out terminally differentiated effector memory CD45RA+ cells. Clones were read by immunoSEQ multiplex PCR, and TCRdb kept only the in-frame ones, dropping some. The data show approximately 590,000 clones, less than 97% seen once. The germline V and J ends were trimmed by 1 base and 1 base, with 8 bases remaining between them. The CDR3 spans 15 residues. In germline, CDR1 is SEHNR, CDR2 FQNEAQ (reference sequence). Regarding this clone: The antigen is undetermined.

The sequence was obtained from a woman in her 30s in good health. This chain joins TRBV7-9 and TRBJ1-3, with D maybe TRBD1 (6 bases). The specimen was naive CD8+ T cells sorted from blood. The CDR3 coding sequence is TGTGCCAGCAGCTTAGAACAGGGATCTGGAAACACCATATATTTT. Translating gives CASSLEQGSGNTIYF.